The present T cell receptor beta chain was sequenced within a study of blood T cell repertoires in COVID-19 (dated by TCRdb to 2018 to 2021). Turning to the overall study: Collaborator samples came from the United States, Italy and Spain and covered acute and convalescent phases of COVID-19. The prospective study material was composed of cDNA or gDNA derived from T cells, B-cell-depleted T cells, or PBMCs. A freely available public database, intended as a resource for researchers studying the immune response to SARS-CoV-2, is where the repertoires were released. Nearly every sample came with metadata listing a de-identified subject ID, COVID-19 status, age in years and sex. Samples came from the ongoing ImmuneRACE study (first 160 participants) plus 1,254 subjects from 6 global collaborators. Deeply sampled blood TCRbeta repertoires from subjects exposed to, actively infected with, or recovered from COVID-19 were included in the dataset. HLA class I and class II types, where available, came from metadata supplied by the sample provider rather than from assay-based typing. Study-level results and caveats: The amount of clinical and demographic metadata varied by source and participant and was provided uncurated.

To note about this clone: Which antigen it targets is not known. No base quality information exists; no much larger clone differs at one position.

Whole blood was collected in K2EDTA tubes by collaborating institutions according to the institutions' own protocols. For TCRbeta analysis, collaborators shipped samples in one of three forms: frozen whole blood, isolated PBMCs, or DNA extracted from either of those sample types. The immunoSEQ Assay, a bias-controlled multiplex PCR, was used to amplify TCRbeta CDR3 regions from genomic DNA. In the source study's methods: The number of nucleated cells in each sample was estimated by amplification of reference gene primers within the assay. To quantify the absolute abundance of each unique TCRbeta CDR3 rearrangement, sequence reads were collapsed and filtered. Productive Simpson clonality was computed per sample as the square root of Simpson's diversity index over productive rearrangements. TCRdb re-hosts the immuneACCESS table, in-frame sequences only. Its copies lack some clones; in the studies checked, an unresolved V gene accounts for under half of them, and the cause for the rest is not known. Clonal size and the V and J genes are those of that table, whereas D and trimming came from the DNA. For this sample there are 98,000 or so clones; less than 75% appear just once. Of the sample, less than 2% is held by the ten largest clones.

V sheds 5 bases and J sheds 3 bases, leaving 15 bases between their ends. CDR1 and CDR2, per the germline V gene, are MNHEY and SVGAGI. The CDR3 runs 15 amino acids, cysteine and phenylalanine included. Kept here is only the CDR3 DNA, which spans 45 bases and is read in frame from base 1. The receptor was derived from a woman in her thirties or forties with acute or convalescent COVID-19. Sequencing was performed on peripheral blood. Recombination joined TRBV6-5 with TRBJ2-3, and the D gene may be TRBD2, 6 bases matching. The sequenced DNA: TGTGCCAGCAGTAGGAGGGAGGCGAGGACAGATACGCAGTATTTT. This gives the protein CASSRREARTDTQYF.